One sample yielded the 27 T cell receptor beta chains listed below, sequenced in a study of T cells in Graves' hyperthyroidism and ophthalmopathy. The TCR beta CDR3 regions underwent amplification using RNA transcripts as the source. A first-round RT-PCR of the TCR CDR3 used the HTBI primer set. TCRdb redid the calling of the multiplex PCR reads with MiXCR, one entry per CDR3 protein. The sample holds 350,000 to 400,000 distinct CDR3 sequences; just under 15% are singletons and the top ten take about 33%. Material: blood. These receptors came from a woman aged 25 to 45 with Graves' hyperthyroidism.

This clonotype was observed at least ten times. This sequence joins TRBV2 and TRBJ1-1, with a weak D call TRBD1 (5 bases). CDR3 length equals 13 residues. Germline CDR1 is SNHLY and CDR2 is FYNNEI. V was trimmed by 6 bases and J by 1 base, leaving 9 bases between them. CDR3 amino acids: CASRVGANTEAFF. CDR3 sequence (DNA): TGTGCCAGCAGGGTAGGGGCGAACACTGAAGCTTTCTTT.

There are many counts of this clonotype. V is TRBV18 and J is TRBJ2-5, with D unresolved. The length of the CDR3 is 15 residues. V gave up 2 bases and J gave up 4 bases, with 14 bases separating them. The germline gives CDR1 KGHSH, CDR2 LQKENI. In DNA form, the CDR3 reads TGTGCCAGCTCACCAATCAGTTCGGGCGGAGAGACCCAGTACTTC. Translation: CASSPISSGGETQYF.

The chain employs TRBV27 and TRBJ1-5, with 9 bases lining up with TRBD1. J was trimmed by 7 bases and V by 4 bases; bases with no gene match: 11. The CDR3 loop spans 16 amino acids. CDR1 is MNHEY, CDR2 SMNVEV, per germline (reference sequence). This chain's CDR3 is CASSSRQGGGQQPQHF. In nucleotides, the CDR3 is TGTGCCAGCAGTTCCCGACAGGGGGGCGGACAACAGCCCCAGCATTTT.

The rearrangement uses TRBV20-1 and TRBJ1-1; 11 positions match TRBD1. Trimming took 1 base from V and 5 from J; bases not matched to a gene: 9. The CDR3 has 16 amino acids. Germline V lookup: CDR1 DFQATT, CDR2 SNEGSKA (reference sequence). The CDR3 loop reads CSARGTGTGGWTEAFF. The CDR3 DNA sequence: TGCAGTGCTAGAGGCACCGGGACAGGGGGTTGGACTGAAGCTTTCTTT.

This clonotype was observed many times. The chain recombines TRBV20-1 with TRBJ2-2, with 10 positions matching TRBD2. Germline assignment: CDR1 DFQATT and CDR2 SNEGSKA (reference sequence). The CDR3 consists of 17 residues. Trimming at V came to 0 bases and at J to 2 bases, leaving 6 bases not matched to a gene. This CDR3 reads CSARDQVAGGNTGELFF. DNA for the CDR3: TGCAGTGCTAGAGATCAGGTAGCGGGAGGTAACACCGGGGAGCTGTTTTTT.

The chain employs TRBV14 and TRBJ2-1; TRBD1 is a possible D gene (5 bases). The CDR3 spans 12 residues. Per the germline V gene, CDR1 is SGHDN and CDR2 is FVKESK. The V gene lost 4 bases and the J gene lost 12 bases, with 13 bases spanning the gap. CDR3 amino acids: CASSPAGFGQFF. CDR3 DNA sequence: TGTGCCAGCAGCCCCGCAGGGTTTGGGCAGTTCTTC.

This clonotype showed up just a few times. The CDR3 coding sequence is TGTGCCAGCAGCTCCCTGGTCCTCCGGGGGACTCCCCAGCATTTT. It codes for CASSSLVLRGTPQHF. This sequence joins TRBV7-2 and TRBJ1-5; possibly TRBD1 for D (5 bases). V was pared by 4 bases and J by 10 bases, with 20 bases between. Looked up from germline, CDR1 is SGHTA and CDR2 is FQGNSA. The CDR3 loop spans 15 amino acids.

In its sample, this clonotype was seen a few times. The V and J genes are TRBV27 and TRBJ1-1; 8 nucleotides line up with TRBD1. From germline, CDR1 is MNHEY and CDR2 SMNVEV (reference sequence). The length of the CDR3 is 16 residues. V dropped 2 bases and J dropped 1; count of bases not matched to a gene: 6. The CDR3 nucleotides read TGTGCCAGCAGTTTAGACAGGGGCGCCAGGAACACTGAAGCTTTCTTT. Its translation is CASSLDRGARNTEAFF.

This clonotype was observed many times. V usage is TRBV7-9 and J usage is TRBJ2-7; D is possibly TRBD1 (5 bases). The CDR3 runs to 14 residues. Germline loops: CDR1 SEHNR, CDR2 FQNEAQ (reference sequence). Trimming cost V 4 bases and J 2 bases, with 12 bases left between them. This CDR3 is CASSSGHSTYEQYF. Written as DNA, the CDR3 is TGTGCCAGCAGCTCCGGACACTCGACCTACGAGCAGTACTTC.

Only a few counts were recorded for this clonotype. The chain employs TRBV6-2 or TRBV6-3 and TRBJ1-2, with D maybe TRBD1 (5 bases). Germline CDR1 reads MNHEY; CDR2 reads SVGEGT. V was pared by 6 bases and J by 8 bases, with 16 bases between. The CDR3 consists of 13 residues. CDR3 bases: TGTGCCAGCAGCCCCGAACAGGCCGCAGGCTACACCTTC. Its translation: CASSPEQAAGYTF.

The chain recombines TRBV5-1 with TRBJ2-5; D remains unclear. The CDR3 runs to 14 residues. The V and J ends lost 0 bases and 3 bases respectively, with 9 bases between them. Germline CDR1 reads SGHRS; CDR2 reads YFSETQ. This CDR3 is CASSLGQKKETQYF. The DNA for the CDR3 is TGCGCCAGCAGCTTGGGGCAGAAGAAAGAGACCCAGTACTTC.

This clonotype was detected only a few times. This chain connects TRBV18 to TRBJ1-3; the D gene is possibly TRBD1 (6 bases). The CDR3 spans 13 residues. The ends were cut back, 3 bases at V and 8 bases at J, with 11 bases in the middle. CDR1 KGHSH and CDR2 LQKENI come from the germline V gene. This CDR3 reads CASSPYEGDTIYF. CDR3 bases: TGTGCCAGCTCACCCTATGAGGGGGACACCATATATTTT.

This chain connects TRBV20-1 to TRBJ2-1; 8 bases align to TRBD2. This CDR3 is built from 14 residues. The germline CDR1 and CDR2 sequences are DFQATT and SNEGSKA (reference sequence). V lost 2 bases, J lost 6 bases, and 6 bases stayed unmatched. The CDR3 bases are TGCAGTGCTAGACAAAGCGGGAGAGTCAATGAGCAGTTCTTC. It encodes CSARQSGRVNEQFF.

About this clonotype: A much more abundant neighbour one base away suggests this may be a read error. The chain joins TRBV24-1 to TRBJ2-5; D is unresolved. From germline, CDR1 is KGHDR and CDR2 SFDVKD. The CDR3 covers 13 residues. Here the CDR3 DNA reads TGTGCCACCAGTGATCGGAATCAAGAGGCCCAGTACTTC. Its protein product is CATSDRNQEAQYF.

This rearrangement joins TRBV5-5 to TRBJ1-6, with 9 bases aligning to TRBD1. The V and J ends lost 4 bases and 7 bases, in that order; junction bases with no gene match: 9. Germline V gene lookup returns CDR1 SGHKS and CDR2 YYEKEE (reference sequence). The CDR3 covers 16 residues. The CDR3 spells CASSGGTGTYNSPLHF. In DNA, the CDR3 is TGTGCCAGCAGCGGCGGGACAGGGACTTACAATTCACCCCTCCACTTT.

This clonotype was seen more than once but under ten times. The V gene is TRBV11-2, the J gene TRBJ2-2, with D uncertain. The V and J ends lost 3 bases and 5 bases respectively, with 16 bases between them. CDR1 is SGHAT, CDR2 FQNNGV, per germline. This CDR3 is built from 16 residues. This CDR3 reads CASSFTVGRRTGELFF. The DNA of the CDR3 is TGTGCCAGCAGCTTTACCGTGGGCAGACGGACCGGGGAGCTGTTTTTT.

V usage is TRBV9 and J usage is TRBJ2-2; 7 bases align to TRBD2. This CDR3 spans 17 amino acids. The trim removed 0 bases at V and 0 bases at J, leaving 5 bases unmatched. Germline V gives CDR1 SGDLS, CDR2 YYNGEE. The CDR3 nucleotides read TGTGCCAGCAGCGTAGCCTTGACTAGCCCGAACACCGGGGAGCTGTTTTTT. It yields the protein CASSVALTSPNTGELFF.

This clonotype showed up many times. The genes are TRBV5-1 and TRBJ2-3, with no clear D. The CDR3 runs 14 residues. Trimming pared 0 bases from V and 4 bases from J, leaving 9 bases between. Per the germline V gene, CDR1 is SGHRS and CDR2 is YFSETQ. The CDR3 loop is CASSLDWVADTQYF. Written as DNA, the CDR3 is TGCGCCAGCAGCTTGGACTGGGTCGCAGATACGCAGTATTTT.

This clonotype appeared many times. In DNA form, the CDR3 reads TGCAGTGCCAGGGGGACAGGGGACGATGGCTACACCTTC. Protein product: CSARGTGDDGYTF. V gene TRBV20-1 combines with J gene TRBJ1-2; TRBD1 matches 10 bases. V lost 6 bases to trimming and J lost 6 bases; unmatched junction nucleotides: 7. The CDR3 length is 13 residues. Germline V CDR1 and CDR2: DFQATT, SNEGSKA (reference sequence).

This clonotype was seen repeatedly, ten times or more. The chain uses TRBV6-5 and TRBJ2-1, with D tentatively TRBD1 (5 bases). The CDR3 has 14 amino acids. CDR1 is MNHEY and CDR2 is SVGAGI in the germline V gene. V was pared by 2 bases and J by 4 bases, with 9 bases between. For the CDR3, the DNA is TGTGCCAGCAGTTACGGACAAGTATACAATGAGCAGTTCTTC. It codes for CASSYGQVYNEQFF.

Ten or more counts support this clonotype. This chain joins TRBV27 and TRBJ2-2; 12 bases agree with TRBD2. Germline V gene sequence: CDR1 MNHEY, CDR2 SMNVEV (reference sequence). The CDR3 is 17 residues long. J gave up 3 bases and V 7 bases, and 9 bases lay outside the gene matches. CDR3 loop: CASTRLAGEAHTGELFF. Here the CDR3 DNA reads TGTGCCAGCACACGACTAGCGGGAGAGGCCCACACCGGGGAGCTGTTTTTT.

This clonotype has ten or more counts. The CDR3 coding sequence is TGTGCCAGCAGCCAGAGGACAGGGGTTGAAGAGACCCAGTACTTC. Protein sequence: CASSQRTGVEETQYF. The chain combines TRBV7-6 with TRBJ2-5, with 9 bases aligning to TRBD1. Germline V gene sequence: CDR1 SGHVS, CDR2 FNYEAQ. The V segment lost 5 bases and the J segment 3 bases; nucleotides outside the gene matches: 7. The CDR3 runs to 15 residues.

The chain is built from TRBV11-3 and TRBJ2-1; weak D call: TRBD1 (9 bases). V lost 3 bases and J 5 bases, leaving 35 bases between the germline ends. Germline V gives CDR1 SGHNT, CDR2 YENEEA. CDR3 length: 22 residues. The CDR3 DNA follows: TGTGCCAGCAGCTTCGGGGGGGCTCCTTATTTTCCACAGGGGGCCGACAACAATGAGCAGTTCTTC. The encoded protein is CASSFGGAPYFPQGADNNEQFF.

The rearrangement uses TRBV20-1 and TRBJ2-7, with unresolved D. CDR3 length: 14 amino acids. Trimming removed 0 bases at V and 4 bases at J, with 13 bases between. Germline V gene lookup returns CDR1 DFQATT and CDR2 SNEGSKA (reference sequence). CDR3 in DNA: TGCAGTGCTAGAGATCTGGCCAGATTTTACGAGCAGTACTTC. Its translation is CSARDLARFYEQYF.

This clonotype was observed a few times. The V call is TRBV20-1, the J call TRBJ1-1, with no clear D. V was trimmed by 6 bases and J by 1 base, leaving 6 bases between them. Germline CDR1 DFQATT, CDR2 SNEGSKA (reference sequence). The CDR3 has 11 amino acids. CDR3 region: CSAERNTEAFF. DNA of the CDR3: TGCAGTGCCGAGAGGAACACTGAAGCTTTCTTT.

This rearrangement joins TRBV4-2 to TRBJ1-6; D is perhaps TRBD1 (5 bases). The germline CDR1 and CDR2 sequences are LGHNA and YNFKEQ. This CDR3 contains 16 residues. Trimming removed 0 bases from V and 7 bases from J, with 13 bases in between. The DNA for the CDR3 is TGTGCCAGCAGCCAAGAGGTCCAGGGTGGGAATTCACCCCTCCACTTT. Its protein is CASSQEVQGGNSPLHF.

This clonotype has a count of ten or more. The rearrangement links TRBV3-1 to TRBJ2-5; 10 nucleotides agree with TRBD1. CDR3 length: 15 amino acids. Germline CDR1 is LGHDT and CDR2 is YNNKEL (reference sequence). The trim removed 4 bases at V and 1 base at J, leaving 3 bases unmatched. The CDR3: CASSLGQGFQETQYF. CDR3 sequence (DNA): TGTGCCAGCAGCCTGGGACAGGGGTTCCAAGAGACCCAGTACTTC.